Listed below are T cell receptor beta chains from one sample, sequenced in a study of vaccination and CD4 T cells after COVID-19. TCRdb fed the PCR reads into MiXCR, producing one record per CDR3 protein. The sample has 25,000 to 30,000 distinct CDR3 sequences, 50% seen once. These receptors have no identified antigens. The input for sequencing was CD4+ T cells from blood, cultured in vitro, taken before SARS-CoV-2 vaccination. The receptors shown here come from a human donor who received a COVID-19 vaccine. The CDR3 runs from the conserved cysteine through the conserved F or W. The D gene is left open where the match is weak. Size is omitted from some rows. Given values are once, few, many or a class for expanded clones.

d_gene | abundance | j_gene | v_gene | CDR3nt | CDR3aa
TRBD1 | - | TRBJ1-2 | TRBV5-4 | TGTGCCAGCAGCTTGGACGGGACAGCCCGGGCTAGTGGCTACACCTTC | CASSLDGTARASGYTF
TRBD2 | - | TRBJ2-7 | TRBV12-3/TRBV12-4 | TGTGCCAGCAGGCGGGCGGGGGGGTTCTACGAGCAGTACTTC | CASRRAGGFYEQYF
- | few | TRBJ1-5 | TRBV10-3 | TGTGCCATCAGTGAGTCACGGGGCGGCAATCAGCCCCAGCATTTT | CAISESRGGNQPQHF
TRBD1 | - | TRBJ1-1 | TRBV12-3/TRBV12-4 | TGTGCCAGCAGTCCAGGACAGGGCGAGGCTTTCTTT | CASSPGQGEAFF
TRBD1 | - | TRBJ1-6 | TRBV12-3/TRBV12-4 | TGTGCCAGCAGCCGACAGGGTCTAAGGACACCCCTCCACTTT | CASSRQGLRTPLHF
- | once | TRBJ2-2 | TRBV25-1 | TGTGCCAGCAGGACTGAAACGAACACCGGGGAGCTGTTTTTT | CASRTETNTGELFF
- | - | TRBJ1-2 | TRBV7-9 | TGTGCCAGCAGCTTGGATGCGGGGTTTAACTATGGCTACACCTTC | CASSLDAGFNYGYTF
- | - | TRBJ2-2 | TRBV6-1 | TGTGCCAACAGGAGGACCCCCTATGGCGGGGAGCTGTTTTTT | CANRRTPYGGELFF
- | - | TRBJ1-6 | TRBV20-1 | TGCAGTGCTAGAGCCCGTGCTAACTCCTATAATTCACCCCTCCACTTT | CSARARANSYNSPLHF
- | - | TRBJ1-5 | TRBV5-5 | TGTGCCAGCAGCTTGGCGGGCAGGGATGGCCAGCCCCAGCATTTT | CASSLAGRDGQPQHF
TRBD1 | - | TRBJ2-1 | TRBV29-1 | TGCAGCTCCACTGGTCGGGACAGGACCACCAATGAGCAGTTCTTC | CSSTGRDRTTNEQFF
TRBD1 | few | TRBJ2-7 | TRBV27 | TGTGCCAGCACCGAGACAGGGAGCTCCTACGAGCAGTACTTC | CASTETGSSYEQYF
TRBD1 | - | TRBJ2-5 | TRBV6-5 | TGTGCCAGCAGTTACACAGGGGAAGGTGGGACCCAGTACTTC | CASSYTGEGGTQYF
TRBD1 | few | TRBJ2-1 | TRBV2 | TGTGCCAGCAGTGGAGGACAGGTTTTTGAGCAGTTCTTC | CASSGGQVFEQFF
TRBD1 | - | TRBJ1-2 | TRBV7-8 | TGTGCCAGCAGCTTAGCTACAAGGACAGGGCTGGGCTACACCTTC | CASSLATRTGLGYTF
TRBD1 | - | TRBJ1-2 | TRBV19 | TGTGCCAGTAGCATCGGACAGGGTAATAACTATGGCTACACCTTC | CASSIGQGNNYGYTF
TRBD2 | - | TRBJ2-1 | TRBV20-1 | TGCAGTGCTAGAGTTAGCGGGGGGGCCTTTGAGCAGTTCTTC | CSARVSGGAFEQFF
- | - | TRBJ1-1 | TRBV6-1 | TGTGCCAGCTTGCAGGGGCAGGCTGAAGCTTTCTTT | CASLQGQAEAFF
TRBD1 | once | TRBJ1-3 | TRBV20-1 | TGCAGTGCTAGAGACCGGGACAGTCCTGGAAACACCATATATTTT | CSARDRDSPGNTIYF
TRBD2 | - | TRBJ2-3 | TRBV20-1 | TGCAGTGCTAGAAGCTTAGCGGGGGATCCAGATACGCAGTATTTT | CSARSLAGDPDTQYF
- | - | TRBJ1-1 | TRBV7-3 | TGTGCCAGCAGCCCCGAACTGAACACTGAAGCTTTCTTT | CASSPELNTEAFF
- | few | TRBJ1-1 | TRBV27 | TGTGCCAGCAGTTTTAAGGGAGGGAACACTGAAGCTTTCTTT | CASSFKGGNTEAFF
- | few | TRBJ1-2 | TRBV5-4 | TGTGCCAGCAGCTTGCCTTATGGGGGGAAGACACCCTATGGCTACACCTTC | CASSLPYGGKTPYGYTF
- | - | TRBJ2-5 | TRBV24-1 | TGTGCCACCAGTGATTTGCTTGTAGGACCTAGTGGTAGGGAGACCCAGTACTTC | CATSDLLVGPSGRETQYF
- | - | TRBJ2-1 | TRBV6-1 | TGTGCCAGCAGGTTACCGGGCCTCCTTGGGAATGAGCAGTTCTTC | CASRLPGLLGNEQFF
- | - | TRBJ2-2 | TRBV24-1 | TGTGCCACCAGTGCGAAGGGGATTGGCGGGGAGCTGTTTTTT | CATSAKGIGGELFF
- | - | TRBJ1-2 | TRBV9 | TGTGCCAGCAGCGTAGTGAACCGGGACTACACCTTC | CASSVVNRDYTF
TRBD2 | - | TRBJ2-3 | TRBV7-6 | TGTGCCAGTGGGACTAGCGGGGGGGCCGCAGATACGCAGTATTTT | CASGTSGGAADTQYF
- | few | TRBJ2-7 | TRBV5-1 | TGCGCCAGCAGCTCATCCACAGGGAGCTACGAGCAGTACTTC | CASSSSTGSYEQYF
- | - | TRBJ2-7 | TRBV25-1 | TGTGCCAGCATCTCGAGCGTTGGTTACGAGCAGTACTTC | CASISSVGYEQYF
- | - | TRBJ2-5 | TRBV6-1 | TGTGCCAGCAGTGAAAAACGGGCAATACCAGAGACCCAGTACTTC | CASSEKRAIPETQYF
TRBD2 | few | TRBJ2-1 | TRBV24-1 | TGTGCCACCAGTGACCCCGGACTAGCGGGGGAACCCTACAATGAGCAGTTCTTC | CATSDPGLAGEPYNEQFF
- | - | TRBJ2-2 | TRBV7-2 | TGTGCCAGCAGCTTAGATAGCACCGGGGAGCTGTTTTTT | CASSLDSTGELFF
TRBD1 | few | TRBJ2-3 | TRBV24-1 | TGTGCCACCAGTGATCGGGGACAGGGCATGAGGAGCACAGATACGCAGTATTTT | CATSDRGQGMRSTDTQYF
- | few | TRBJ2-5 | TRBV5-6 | TGTGCCAGCAGCGACGAGGGGGGCCAAGAGACCCAGTACTTC | CASSDEGGQETQYF
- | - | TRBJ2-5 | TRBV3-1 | TGTGCCAGCAGTCCCCCCCCGGGGGTTAAACAAGAGACCCAGTACTTC | CASSPPPGVKQETQYF
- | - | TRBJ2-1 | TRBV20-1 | TGCAGTGCTCAGAAGGTGATCTCCTACAATGAGCAGTTCTTC | CSAQKVISYNEQFF
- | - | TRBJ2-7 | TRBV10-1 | TGCGCCAGCAGTGAATTTCAGTCATTGGGACGGAGTTCCTACGAGCAGTACTTC | CASSEFQSLGRSSYEQYF
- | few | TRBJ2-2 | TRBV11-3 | TGTGCCAGCAGCTCCGCAGGGGAAACGAACACCGGGGAGCTGTTTTTT | CASSSAGETNTGELFF
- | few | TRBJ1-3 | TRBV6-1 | TGTGCCAGCTTGGTTGACGGCTCTGGAAACACCATATATTTT | CASLVDGSGNTIYF
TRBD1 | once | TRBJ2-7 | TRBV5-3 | TGTGCCAGCAGCCGAACTACAGGGGGTAAGCCCTACGAGCAGTACTTC | CASSRTTGGKPYEQYF
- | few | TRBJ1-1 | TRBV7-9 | TGTGCCAGCAGCTTAGCGGAACTGCGCACTGAAGCTTTCTTT | CASSLAELRTEAFF